The 30 T cell receptor beta chains below come from one sample, sequenced in a study of beta chain features in type 1 diabetes. The sequenced template was cDNA made from the entire isolated RNA. Sequencing was performed with immunoSEQ multiplex PCR; in TCRdb, only in-frame clones are kept and a portion is missing. The table includes some 410,000 clones, over 10% detected once. Sequenced material: naive CD4+ T cells from blood. All receptors come from a woman aged 18 to 35 in good health.

This clone has only a few counts. The CDR3 sequence: CAWSVLRAKNIQYF. In nucleotides, the CDR3 is TGTGCCTGGAGTGTCTTACGTGCCAAAAACATTCAGTACTTC. The V call is TRBV30, the J call TRBJ2-4; D unclear. The germline gives CDR1 GTSNPN, CDR2 SVGIG (reference sequence). The ends were cut back, 0 bases at V and 1 base at J, with 7 bases in the middle. CDR3 size: 14 residues. The variable domain in full, completed from reference TRBV30 and TRBJ2-4, reads SQTIHQWPATLVQPVGSPLSLECTVEGTSNPNLYWYRQAAGRGLQLLFYSVGIGQISSEVPQNLSASRPQDRQFILSSKKLLLSDSGFYLCAWSVLRAKNIQYFGAGTRLSVL.

This clone has a handful of counts. The chain uses TRBV4-2 and TRBJ2-3; D is unresolved. This CDR3 has 15 residues. Germline V gene lookup returns CDR1 LGHNA and CDR2 YNFKEQ. The ends were cut back, 4 bases at V and 2 bases at J, with 13 bases in the middle. The CDR3 sequence: CASSPLRTLTDTQYF. Here the CDR3 DNA reads TGTGCCAGCAGCCCACTACGTACCCTCACAGATACGCAGTATTTT.

Only a few counts were recorded for this clone. V is TRBV28 and J is TRBJ1-2; 9 bases map to TRBD1. Germline assignment: CDR1 MDHEN and CDR2 SYDVKM. The CDR3 loop spans 16 amino acids. The trim removed 5 bases at V and 7 bases at J, leaving 14 bases unmatched. CDR3: CASSRYPGTGTGGYTF. CDR3 nucleotides: TGTGCCAGCAGTCGCTATCCCGGGACAGGGACGGGTGGCTACACCTTC.

This clone has a handful of counts. This chain uses TRBV10-3 with TRBJ2-7; D assignment may be TRBD1 or TRBD2 (5 bases each). Trimming took 6 bases from V and 6 from J, leaving 18 bases between them. Germline V gene sequence: CDR1 ENHRY, CDR2 SYGVKD. There are 14 residues in the CDR3. The CDR3 is CAIRKRDGAGEQYF. Here the CDR3 DNA reads TGTGCCATCAGAAAACGGGACGGGGCCGGCGAGCAGTACTTC.

The chain links TRBV27 to TRBJ2-5; D is tentatively TRBD1 or TRBD2 (5 bases each). This CDR3 comprises 14 residues. V lost 6 bases and J 6 bases, leaving 17 bases between the germline ends. Germline values: CDR1 MNHEY, CDR2 SMNVEV (reference sequence). The CDR3 sequence is CASSRGRFGQTQYF. In DNA form, the CDR3 reads TGTGCCAGCAGCCGGGGACGGTTTGGGCAGACCCAGTACTTC.

This rearrangement joins TRBV29-1 to TRBJ2-3; D ambiguous. The CDR3 extends over 13 amino acids. Looked up from germline, CDR1 is SQVTM and CDR2 is ANQGSEA. V lost 1 base to trimming and J lost 4 bases, with 9 bases between them. Here the CDR3 reads CSVEGQRADTQYF. The DNA for the CDR3 is TGCAGCGTTGAAGGGCAACGAGCAGATACGCAGTATTTT.

About this clone itself: In the same sample, other DNA sequences code for this CDR3. This sequence joins TRBV9 and TRBJ2-7, with D unclear. Germline V gene sequence: CDR1 SGDLS, CDR2 YYNGEE. The CDR3 sequence is 14 residues long. The V end lost 0 bases, the J end lost 0 bases, and 7 bases lay between the germline ends. CDR3 protein: CASSVATSSYEQYF. CDR3 coding DNA: TGTGCCAGCAGCGTAGCTACATCCTCCTACGAGCAGTACTTC.

The rearrangement links TRBV7-7 to TRBJ2-5; 9 bases map to TRBD1. Germline CDR1 is SSHAT and CDR2 is FNYEAQ (reference sequence). V lost 5 bases to trimming and J lost 3 bases; unmatched junction nucleotides: 1. CDR3 length: 13 residues. CDR3 in DNA: TGTGCCAGCAGCCGGACAGGGGAAGAGACCCAGTACTTC. Amino acid sequence: CASSRTGEETQYF.

The chain employs TRBV7-2 and TRBJ2-1; 7 bases are a match to TRBD2. V was pared by 0 bases and J by 14 bases, with 10 bases of the junction left unmatched. Germline V CDR1 and CDR2: SGHTA, FQGNSA. The CDR3 has 14 amino acids. The CDR3 coding sequence is TGTGCCAGCAGCTTAGCGAGTCGGATAGCGGGCGAGTTCTTC. Translated: CASSLASRIAGEFF. The complete variable domain, with remaining parts taken from reference TRBV7-2 and TRBJ2-1, reads GAGVSQSPSNKVTEKGKDVELRCDPISGHTALYWYRQSLGQGLEFLIYFQGNSAPDKSGLPSDRFSAERTGGSVSTLTIQRTQQEDSAVYLCASSLASRIAGEFFGPGTRLTVL.

This rearrangement joins TRBV30 to TRBJ2-1; D call uncertain. Germline CDR1 GTSNPN, CDR2 SVGIG (reference sequence). Trimming removed 2 bases from V and 1 base from J, with 6 bases in between. The CDR3 is made up of 13 amino acids. The CDR3 DNA reads TGTGCCTGGAGTAAGTTTTCCTACAATGAGCAGTTCTTC. Translation gives CAWSKFSYNEQFF.

The sample holds a few counts of this clone. This chain links TRBV6-5 with TRBJ2-7; TRBD1 agrees at 8 bases. V was clipped by 2 bases and J by 2 bases; unmatched bases: 5. Germline values: CDR1 MNHEY, CDR2 SVGAGI. CDR3 length: 15 residues. CDR3 nucleotides: TGTGCCAGCAGTTACCGGGACAGGACAACCTACGAGCAGTACGTC. As protein: CASSYRDRTTYEQYV.

The rearrangement links TRBV4-2 to TRBJ2-7, with a possible D match to TRBD2 (6 bases). This CDR3 has 13 residues. Per the germline V gene, CDR1 is LGHNA and CDR2 is YNFKEQ. V shed 8 bases and J shed 6 bases, with 17 bases lying between them. The CDR3 spells CASSRGRRAEQYF. The CDR3 bases are TGTGCCAGCTCGAGGGGCAGGAGGGCCGAGCAGTACTTC.

This clone came up a few times. The chain is built from TRBV6-6 and TRBJ2-3; the D is unclear. The V end was cut by 0 bases, the J end by 0 bases, with 4 bases between. CDR1 is MNHNY and CDR2 is SVGAGI in the germline V gene (reference sequence). The CDR3 runs to 14 residues. This CDR3 reads CASSYSASTDTQYF. In DNA form, the CDR3 reads TGTGCCAGCAGTTACTCGGCCAGCACAGATACGCAGTATTTT.

This clone was recorded a few times. The chain is built from TRBV7-2 and TRBJ2-5; either TRBD1 or TRBD2 may supply D (5 bases each). Trimming removed 5 bases from V and 5 bases from J, with 18 bases in between. Germline V gene lookup returns CDR1 SGHTA and CDR2 FQGNSA. This CDR3 has 15 residues. The DNA for the CDR3 is TGTGCCAGCAGCCCACGCCCCGGGACGGAGGAGACCCAGTACTTC. Protein sequence: CASSPRPGTEETQYF.

The genes are TRBV30 and TRBJ2-3; 7 bases align to TRBD1. The germline CDR1 and CDR2 sequences are GTSNPN and SVGIG (reference sequence). This CDR3 spans 15 amino acids. Trimming took 1 base from V and 6 from J; bases not matched to a gene: 10. As DNA, the CDR3 is TGTGCCTGGAGTGGAAAGGGGGCTTTGACGGATACGCAGTATTTT. It is translated as CAWSGKGALTDTQYF.

The chain recombines TRBV7-3 with TRBJ2-1, with TRBD1 identical over 7 bases. CDR1 and CDR2 (germline): SGHTA, FQGTGA. The V gene end was trimmed by 4 bases and the J gene end by 3 bases; junction bases not matched to a gene: 9. The CDR3 extends over 16 amino acids. CDR3 residues: CASSWNRGGGYNEQFF. CDR3 in DNA: TGTGCCAGCAGCTGGAACAGGGGTGGGGGCTACAATGAGCAGTTCTTC. Full variable domain (outside the CDR3, taken from reference TRBV7-3 and TRBJ2-1): GAGVSQTPSNKVTEKGKYVELRCDPISGHTALYWYRQSLGQGPEFLIYFQGTGAADDSGLPNDRFFAVRPEGSVSTLKIQRTERGDSAVYLCASSWNRGGGYNEQFFGPGTRLTVL.

With regard to this clone: This specimen includes other DNA sequences encoding the same CDR3. This chain joins TRBV18 and TRBJ2-1; D is unclear. This CDR3 region has 12 residues. The germline CDR1 and CDR2 sequences are KGHSH and LQKENI. The germline V and J ends were trimmed by 0 bases and 5 bases, with 2 bases remaining between them. The CDR3 coding sequence is TGTGCCAGCTCACCACCCGACAATGAGCAGTTCTTC. Amino acids: CASSPPDNEQFF.

The genes are TRBV2 and TRBJ1-2, with 7 bases that match TRBD1. CDR3 length: 13 residues. Germline V gives CDR1 SNHLY, CDR2 FYNNEI. The V and J ends lost 5 bases and 7 bases, in that order; junction bases with no gene match: 7. The CDR3 DNA sequence: TGTGCCAGCAGTTACAGGGGCTTAGTTGGCTACACCTTC. Translated, it gives CASSYRGLVGYTF.

The sample holds a few counts of this clone. The chain is built from TRBV5-4 and TRBJ2-5, with TRBD2 as a possible D gene (5 bases). This CDR3 region has 17 residues. The germline V gene encodes CDR1 SGHNT and CDR2 YYREEE (reference sequence). The ends were cut back, 3 bases at V and 5 bases at J, with 23 bases in the middle. The CDR3 is CASSSASTGLISETQYF. CDR3 sequence (DNA): TGTGCCAGCAGCTCCGCTAGCACGGGGTTAATCTCGGAGACCCAGTACTTC.

This clone has just a few counts. The chain is built from TRBV19 and TRBJ2-1, with 11 bases identical to TRBD2. The V segment lost 3 bases and the J segment 5 bases; nucleotides outside the gene matches: 12. CDR1 and CDR2 (germline): LNHDA, SQIVND (reference sequence). CDR3 size: 18 residues. CDR3 residues: CASSIPTKLAGVNNEQFF. The CDR3 DNA follows: TGTGCCAGTAGTATCCCTACCAAACTAGCGGGAGTTAACAATGAGCAGTTCTTC.

The genes are TRBV5-4 and TRBJ1-2; 11 bases fit TRBD1. The CDR3 loop spans 17 amino acids. The ends lost 5 bases at V and 0 bases at J; junction bases unmatched: 9. Germline V CDR1 and CDR2: SGHNT, YYREEE (reference sequence). CDR3 bases: TGTGCCAGCAGTTATGGACAGGGGGCACTCCCTAACTATGGCTACACCTTC. Translating gives CASSYGQGALPNYGYTF.

This clone was seen once. The rearrangement joins TRBV7-6 to TRBJ2-1; possibly TRBD2 for D (5 bases). Germline V gene data show CDR1 as SGHVS and CDR2 as FNYEAQ. This CDR3 has 17 residues. The V end was cut by 2 bases, the J end by 2 bases, with 16 bases between. CDR3 DNA: TGTGCCAGCAGCTTAAAAGCGGACTCGGCACCCTACAATGAGCAGTTCTTC. Translating it yields CASSLKADSAPYNEQFF.

This clone appeared a few times. This chain connects TRBV27 to TRBJ2-3; TRBD2 matches 9 bases. In germline, CDR1 is MNHEY, CDR2 SMNVEV (reference sequence). The CDR3 spans 17 residues. J gave up 3 bases and V 5 bases, and 12 bases lay outside the gene matches. The CDR3 protein is CASSDPIAGVSTDTQYF. CDR3 bases: TGTGCCAGCAGTGACCCTATAGCGGGAGTAAGTACAGATACGCAGTATTTT.

In its sample, this clone was seen a few times. In nucleotides, the CDR3 is TGTGCCAGCAGCTCCTACAGGGAGTACAATGAGCAGTTCTTC. Translating gives CASSSYREYNEQFF. The chain is built from TRBV7-9 and TRBJ2-1; tentative D call: TRBD1 (6 bases). The CDR3 is 14 amino acids. V was shortened by 4 bases and J by 4 bases, with 11 bases between the two germline ends. Germline CDR1 and CDR2: SEHNR and FQNEAQ (reference sequence).

The sample holds a few counts of this clone. The chain uses TRBV5-1 and TRBJ2-7; 9 bases are a match to TRBD2. The CDR3 runs to 16 residues. V shed 2 bases, J shed 4 bases, and the junction held 10 bases outside the gene matches. Germline values: CDR1 SGHRS, CDR2 YFSETQ. CDR3 coding DNA: TGCGCCAGCAGCTTCATCGGCGGGAGGGCCCTGTACGAGCAGTACTTC. This codes for CASSFIGGRALYEQYF.

This clone was seen only a few times. The V and J genes are TRBV7-9 and TRBJ2-7, with D unresolved. Germline CDR1 is SEHNR and CDR2 is FQNEAQ (reference sequence). Trimming left V 10 bases short and J 9 bases short, with 10 bases between. There are 9 residues in the CDR3. CDR3 sequence (DNA): TGTGCCATCGGTAAAGGGCAGTACTTC. Residues: CAIGKGQYF.

This CDR3 reads CASAGQSGREAFF. In DNA, the CDR3 is TGTGCCAGTGCGGGGCAGTCGGGACGCGAAGCTTTCTTT. The V call is TRBV19, the J call TRBJ1-1, with TRBD1 as a possible D gene (5 bases). The CDR3 consists of 13 residues. Germline V gene lookup returns CDR1 LNHDA and CDR2 SQIVND (reference sequence). The V gene lost 8 bases and the J gene lost 8 bases, with 18 bases spanning the gap. Full variable domain (remainder filled in from reference TRBV19 and TRBJ1-1): DGGITQSPKYLFRKEGQNVTLSCEQNLNHDAMYWYRQDPGQGLRLIYYSQIVNDFQKGDIAEGYSVSREKKESFPLTVTSAQKNPTAFYLCASAGQSGREAFFGQGTRLTVV.

In this sample, this clone turned up a few times. The rearrangement joins TRBV18 to TRBJ2-7; 10 bases map to TRBD1. The germline CDR1 and CDR2 sequences are KGHSH and LQKENI. After removal of 8 bases from V and 2 bases from J, the junction contained 6 bases not matched to a gene. The CDR3 has 14 amino acids. As DNA, the CDR3 is TGTGCCAGCGTACCTGGGACAGGGGCCTACGAGCAGTACGTC. Translating gives CASVPGTGAYEQYV.

The chain's CDR3 is CSVEVGTLGDIQYF. The DNA for the CDR3 is TGCAGCGTTGAAGTTGGGACTCTCGGGGACATTCAGTACTTC. This chain uses TRBV29-1 with TRBJ2-4; D may be TRBD2 (6 bases). The CDR3 spans 14 residues. Germline V gene data show CDR1 as SQVTM and CDR2 as ANQGSEA. Trimming cost V 1 base and J 8 bases, with 15 bases left between them.

To note about this clone: Its ends do not fully match the called genes, so a read error is possible. The chain combines TRBV6-5 with TRBJ2-7; D is unresolved. Per germline, CDR1 MNHEY and CDR2 SVGAGI. The CDR3 is made up of 14 amino acids. The CDR3 here is CASSDSQVDGVQYF. The CDR3 DNA is TGTGCCAGCAGTGACTCCCAAGTGGACGGCGTTCAGTACTTC.